This entry is about one TCR beta chain. What this receptor recognizes is not known. There are no base qualities to consult, and no much larger clone falls within one base. Libraries came from the immunoSEQ multiplex PCR assay. The authors' analysis ran thus. A statistical classification framework was developed to diagnose cytomegalovirus status using the catalog of TCR beta chain sequences. Entries here come from immuneACCESS through TCRdb and include only in-frame sequences with V and J called. Some clones fail to appear in such tables; in the studies checked, an unresolved V gene covers under half of the shortfall, and the cause of the remainder is unknown. The V and J calls and clone size come from that table; D and trimming were worked out from the DNA. The sample table shows about 78,000 clones, and 90% to 97% are seen once. 1.6% of the sample is held by the ten biggest clonotypes. The donors belonged to the validation cohort of 120 subjects, which was separate from the approximately 660-subject first cohort.

This sample stems from a study of cytomegalovirus exposure and HLA in healthy donors (TCRdb year 2017). Context from the whole study: According to a later analysis, the roughly 130 validation repertoires were produced on the same platform as the approximately 610 repertoires of the first cohort. The study aimed to test whether signatures of past pathogen exposure could be identified by cataloging public T cell receptors. Besides the first cohort of approximately 710 subjects, a separate validation cohort made up of roughly 120 different subjects was used. To predict cytomegalovirus infection status, the study combined high-throughput TCR immunosequencing, statistical association of individual TCRs with disease status, and machine learning.

The CDR3 holds 15 amino acids from the cysteine to the phenylalanine. Of the read, only the CDR3 DNA is kept; its 45 bases are in frame from base 1. V is pruned by 10 bases and J by 0 bases, leaving 7 bases of the junction without a gene match. CDR1 and CDR2, per the germline V gene, are MNHEY and SVGAGI. What the research found in general, with its limitations: The study listed approximately 160 TCR beta chains as associated with cytomegalovirus. A later analysis found that TCRs clustered in the first cohort also tended to co-occur in the 120 or so validation repertoires, with more than 90% of cluster scores above 0. In vitro tests confirmed that a few of the cytomegalovirus-associated TCR beta chains recognize cytomegalovirus antigens. Across donors, most TCR sequences were observed very rarely, whereas some public TCRs were present in many individuals. The classifier was reported to diagnose cytomegalovirus status with high specificity and sensitivity in both the original cohort and the validation cohort. All 120 or so repertoires were used to score co-occurrence in the validation cohort in a later analysis, because that analysis had no HLA typing for the cohort. According to the authors, the approach could potentially be generalized to other disease states and immunological phenotypes.

The V and J segments used are TRBV6-5 and TRBJ2-1, and 9 junctional nucleotides match TRBD2. The TCR was taken from a man younger than 35 in good health and CMV-seropositive. Source material: PBMCs. The CDR3 reads CATRLADSSYNEQFF. DNA sequence: TGTGCCACCAGACTAGCGGACAGCTCCTACAATGAGCAGTTCTTC.